Each of the 20 T cell receptor beta chains below was sequenced from the same sample in a study of identical twins. TCRdb redid the calling of the 5' RACE reads with MiXCR, one entry per CDR3 protein. This sample has 150,000 or so distinct CDR3 sequences; approximately 4% occur once, and the top ten carry 8.1%. The sequenced sample was memory T cells sorted from blood. These receptor sequences come from a man in his late teens or twenties in good health.

At least ten counts were recorded for this clonotype. The genes are TRBV15 and TRBJ2-5; D is uncertain. V lost 4 bases and J lost 4, with 7 bases in between. Per the germline V gene, CDR1 is LNHNV and CDR2 is YYDKDF (reference sequence). This CDR3 has 12 amino acids. The CDR3 loop reads CATSTNGETQYF. The CDR3 DNA sequence: TGTGCCACCAGCACCAACGGAGAGACCCAGTACTTC.

This clonotype has ten or more counts. J is TRBJ2-5 and V is TRBV4-1, with 7 bases matching TRBD1. The CDR3 runs to 16 residues. The trim removed 2 bases at V and 2 bases at J, leaving 8 bases unmatched. Germline CDR1 reads MGHRA; CDR2 reads YSYEKL. In DNA form, the CDR3 reads TGCGCCAGCAGCCAACCGCCAGCGGACAGGCAAGAGACCCAGTACTTC. Its translation: CASSQPPADRQETQYF.

This clonotype has a count of ten or more. The rearrangement uses TRBV7-9 and TRBJ1-2; 10 nucleotides line up with TRBD1. V dropped 5 bases and J dropped 4; count of bases not matched to a gene: 1. This CDR3 has 13 amino acids. Per germline, CDR1 SEHNR and CDR2 FQNEAQ (reference sequence). The CDR3, as DNA: TGTGCCAGCAGCCGGGACAGGGGCTATGGCTACACCTTC. Translating gives CASSRDRGYGYTF.

In this sample, this clonotype turned up many times. V is TRBV4-3 and J is TRBJ1-1; TRBD1 matches 7 bases. The trim removed 6 bases at V and 2 bases at J, leaving 6 bases unmatched. Per the germline V gene, CDR1 is LGHNA and CDR2 is YSLEER. This CDR3 is built from 14 residues. CDR3 loop: CASRRRQGNTEAFF. The CDR3 nucleotides read TGCGCCAGCAGACGTAGACAGGGCAACACTGAAGCTTTCTTT.

This clonotype was recorded at least ten times. V and J are TRBV9 and TRBJ1-1; no reliable D call. Germline V gene data show CDR1 as SGDLS and CDR2 as YYNGEE. The V gene lost 0 bases and the J gene lost 2 bases, with 17 bases spanning the gap. The CDR3 contains 17 residues. The CDR3 bases are TGTGCCAGCAGCGTAGATCCCTTAGGAGGTATTAACACTGAAGCTTTCTTT. This gives the protein CASSVDPLGGINTEAFF.

This clonotype was observed at least ten times. V gene TRBV12-3 or TRBV12-4 combines with J gene TRBJ1-6; TRBD1 matches at 7 bases. The CDR3 has 16 amino acids. V dropped 5 bases and J dropped 6; count of bases not matched to a gene: 10. DNA for the CDR3: TGTGCCAGCAGTCCAGACAGGGCCCGGCCTAATTCACCCCTCCACTTT. Amino acid sequence: CASSPDRARPNSPLHF.

This clonotype was seen at least ten times. The CDR3 is CASSERLAGGTDTQYF. CDR3 bases: TGTGCCAGCAGTGAGAGACTAGCGGGAGGCACAGATACGCAGTATTTT. The V gene is TRBV6-1, the J gene TRBJ2-3; 12 bases line up with TRBD2. Germline V gene lookup returns CDR1 MNHNS and CDR2 SASEGT. Losses at the gene ends were 3 bases for V and 1 base for J; bases not matched to a gene: 2. This CDR3 contains 16 residues.

This clonotype has only a few counts. Possible read error: a much larger clone is one base away. This chain uses TRBV5-4 with TRBJ2-7; D is undetermined. This CDR3 is built from 16 residues. From germline, CDR1 is SGHNT and CDR2 YYREEE (reference sequence). Trimming stripped 3 bases from V and 4 bases from J, with 20 bases between. CDR3 sequence reads: CASSYHLQRWEYEQYF. CDR3 in DNA: TGTGCCAGCAGCTACCACCTACAGCGCTGGGAATACGAGCAGTACTTC.

This clonotype has a count of ten or more. The chain is built from TRBV2 and TRBJ2-1; D not resolved. Trimming removed 7 bases from V and 5 bases from J, with 0 bases in between. The CDR3 is made up of 9 amino acids. Germline CDR1 SNHLY, CDR2 FYNNEI. The CDR3 DNA reads as TGTGCCAGCAACAATGAGCAGTTCTTC. Translation: CASNNEQFF.

This clonotype has a count of ten or more. The chain carries TRBV3-1 and TRBJ1-1, with D possibly TRBD1 on 5 matching bases. CDR1 LGHDT and CDR2 YNNKEL come from the germline V gene (reference sequence). The ends were cut back, 0 bases at V and 11 bases at J, with 13 bases in the middle. This CDR3 comprises 13 residues. CDR3 protein: CASSQDLKGLAFF. The CDR3 DNA sequence: TGTGCCAGCAGCCAAGATCTAAAGGGGCTGGCTTTCTTT. The full variable domain, with the rest looked up from reference TRBV3-1 and TRBJ1-1, is DTAVSQTPKYLVTQMGNDKSIKCEQNLGHDTMYWYKQDSKKFLKIMFSYNNKELIINETVPNRFSPKSPDKAHLNLHINSLELGDSAVYFCASSQDLKGLAFFGQGTRLTVV.

This rearrangement joins TRBV7-2 to TRBJ2-7; TRBD1 matches at 9 bases. Germline loops: CDR1 SGHTA, CDR2 FQGNSA. Trimming at V came to 3 bases and at J to 3 bases, leaving 6 bases not matched to a gene. This CDR3 comprises 15 residues. CDR3 protein: CASSFGQGLHYEQYF. The CDR3 DNA reads TGTGCCAGCAGCTTTGGACAGGGGTTACACTACGAGCAGTACTTC. The whole variable domain, remainder taken from reference TRBV7-2 and TRBJ2-7, is GAGVSQSPSNKVTEKGKDVELRCDPISGHTALYWYRQSLGQGLEFLIYFQGNSAPDKSGLPSDRFSAERTGGSVSTLTIQRTQQEDSAVYLCASSFGQGLHYEQYFGPGTRLTVT.

This clonotype was recorded many times. J is TRBJ1-2 and V is TRBV5-1, with D possibly matching TRBD1 (6 bases). Germline CDR1 reads SGHRS; CDR2 reads YFSETQ. Trimming removed 4 bases at V and 7 bases at J, with 17 bases between. The CDR3 is 14 residues long. Here the CDR3 reads CASSPWGAAAGYTF. The CDR3 DNA is TGCGCCAGCAGCCCATGGGGGGCTGCAGCTGGCTACACCTTC.

This clonotype has at least ten counts. This chain connects TRBV20-1 to TRBJ2-1; D unresolved. Germline V gives CDR1 DFQATT, CDR2 SNEGSKA (reference sequence). V lost 5 bases to trimming and J lost 8 bases, with 22 bases between them. The CDR3 extends over 15 amino acids. The CDR3 is CSADHRSHSADEQFF. The DNA for the CDR3 is TGCAGTGCTGACCATCGGAGCCATTCCGCGGATGAGCAGTTCTTC.

This clonotype was detected ten times or more. The chain links TRBV20-1 to TRBJ2-1; 9 nucleotides match TRBD2. V lost 3 bases to trimming and J lost 5 bases; unmatched junction nucleotides: 5. The CDR3 sequence is 14 residues long. Germline V gives CDR1 DFQATT, CDR2 SNEGSKA (reference sequence). The CDR3 nucleotides read TGCAGTGCTAGTAGCGGGAGTAGCCACAATGAGCAGTTCTTC. Protein: CSASSGSSHNEQFF.

This clonotype has a count of ten or more. The rearrangement uses TRBV20-1 and TRBJ2-1; 10 bases line up with TRBD2. The CDR3 loop spans 14 amino acids. The V and J ends lost 1 base and 9 bases, in that order; junction bases with no gene match: 6. The germline V gene has CDR1 DFQATT and CDR2 SNEGSKA (reference sequence). The CDR3 region has the DNA TGCAGTGCTAGAGCTATAGCGGGAGGCGGTGAGCAGTTCTTC. The encoded protein is CSARAIAGGGEQFF.

The table lists this clonotype with a few counts. The J gene is TRBJ1-3, the V gene TRBV6-1; D is ambiguous. V lost 10 bases to trimming and J lost 4 bases, with 8 bases between them. The CDR3 has 11 amino acids. From germline, CDR1 is MNHNS and CDR2 SASEGT. The CDR3: CATEQGNTIYF. The CDR3 DNA sequence: TGTGCCACAGAACAGGGAAACACCATATATTTT.

This clonotype was seen a few times. This chain connects TRBV7-8 to TRBJ2-1; 12 positions agree with TRBD2. Germline V lookup: CDR1 SGHVS, CDR2 FQNEAQ. CDR3 size: 16 residues. The V gene end was trimmed by 4 bases and the J gene end by 1 base; junction bases not matched to a gene: 2. This chain's CDR3 is CASSWTSGVSYNEQFF. The CDR3 DNA follows: TGTGCCAGCAGCTGGACTAGCGGGGTTTCCTACAATGAGCAGTTCTTC.

This clonotype occurred many times. The chain uses TRBV6-2 or TRBV6-3 and TRBJ1-2; TRBD1 matches at 8 bases. The junction had 10 bases not matched to a gene; V was cut back by 2 bases and J by 2 bases. CDR1 is MNHEY, CDR2 SVGEGT, per germline. This CDR3 contains 17 residues. This chain's CDR3 is CASSYAGTGGLNYGYTF. In DNA, the CDR3 is TGTGCCAGCAGTTACGCCGGGACAGGCGGATTAAACTATGGCTACACCTTC.

This clonotype appeared many times. V is TRBV4-2 and J is TRBJ2-3; D is possibly TRBD2 (5 bases). V was clipped by 1 base and J by 2 bases, with 13 bases between them. The V gene's germline CDR1 is LGHNA and CDR2 YNFKEQ. CDR3 length: 16 residues. CDR3 loop: CASSQGGGHPTDTQYF. CDR3 nucleotide sequence: TGTGCCAGCAGCCAAGGCGGAGGCCACCCCACAGATACGCAGTATTTT.

Many counts were recorded for this clonotype. CDR3: CASSPSTGLTTDTQYF. The CDR3, as DNA: TGTGCCAGCAGCCCCTCTACCGGACTGACCACAGATACGCAGTATTTT. The V gene is TRBV7-9, the J gene TRBJ2-3; D may be TRBD2 (5 bases). Germline V gene lookup returns CDR1 SEHNR and CDR2 FQNEAQ (reference sequence). The CDR3 loop spans 16 amino acids. V was clipped by 5 bases and J by 2 bases, with 17 bases between them.